The T cell receptor beta chain described here comes from a study of beta chain features in type 1 diabetes. Findings of the study overall: Moderately but significantly shorter TCRB CDR3s were found in Type 1 diabetes patients in all four CD4+ subsets.

This clone was counted a few times. As yet, its antigen is unknown. Germline V gene lookup returns CDR1 ENHRY and CDR2 SYGVKD. Trimming took off 8 bases at V and 5 bases at J, with 10 bases between the two ends. CDR3 length equals 12 residues. Sequenced material consisted of expressed TCRB transcripts (all of the isolated RNA was reverse transcribed). The method was immunoSEQ multiplex PCR; TCRdb's version includes in-frame clones alone and lacks a portion of them. Of 500,000 to 850,000 clones listed, over 11% are singletons. This receptor was taken from a young man with type 1 diabetes. This chain uses TRBV10-3 with TRBJ1-3, with D hard to call. Sequences were obtained from naive CD4+ T cells from blood. DNA for the CDR3: TGTGCCATCCGAGACGGAAGAAACACCATATATTTT. This translates into CAIRDGRNTIYF.